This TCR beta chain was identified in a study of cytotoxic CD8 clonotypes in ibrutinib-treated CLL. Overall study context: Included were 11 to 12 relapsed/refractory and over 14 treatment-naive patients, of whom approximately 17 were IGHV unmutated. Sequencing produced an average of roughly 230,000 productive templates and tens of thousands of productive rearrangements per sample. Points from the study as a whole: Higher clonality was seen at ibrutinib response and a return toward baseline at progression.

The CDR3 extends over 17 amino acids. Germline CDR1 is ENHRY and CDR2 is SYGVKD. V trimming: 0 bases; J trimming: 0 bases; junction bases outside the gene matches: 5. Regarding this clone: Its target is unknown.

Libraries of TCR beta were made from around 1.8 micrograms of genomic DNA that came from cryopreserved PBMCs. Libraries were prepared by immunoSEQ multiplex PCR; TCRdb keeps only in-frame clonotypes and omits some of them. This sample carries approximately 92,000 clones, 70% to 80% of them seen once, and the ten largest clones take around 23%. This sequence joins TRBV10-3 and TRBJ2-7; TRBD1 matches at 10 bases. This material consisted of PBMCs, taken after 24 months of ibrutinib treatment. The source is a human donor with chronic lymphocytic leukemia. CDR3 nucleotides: TGTGCCATCAGTGAGTCGACAGGGGGCCTAGGCTCCTACGAGCAGTACTTC. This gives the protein CAISESTGGLGSYEQYF.